One and the same sample provided the 28 T cell receptor beta chains below, sequenced in a study of shared clonotypes between healthy human individuals (dated by TCRdb to the early 2020s). The receptor library was made with the immunoSEQ multiplex PCR assay. TCRdb provides this immuneACCESS table in a form limited to in-frame rearrangements. Some clones are lacking; in checked studies, under half of them reflect an unresolved V gene, and why the rest are absent is not known. Counted in this sample were some 630,000 clones; around 96% of them appeared once. The ten top clones hold less than 0.12% of the sample. For the CD8 naive samples, CD45RO-negative cells were positively selected for CCR7, yielding a CD45RA+CCR7+ population from which TemRA cells were excluded. Material: naive CD8+ T cells sorted from blood. The cell subset or site label on this specimen signifies: CD45RA+CCR7+. Receptors originate from a young woman in good health.

The CDR3 DNA follows: TGTGCCAGCAGCTTGGCTGGGACAGAGCAGTTCTTC. Protein sequence: CASSLAGTEQFF. The chain couples TRBV5-4 to TRBJ2-1, with D possibly being TRBD1 (6 bases). Trimming cost V 0 bases and J 10 bases, with 8 bases left between them. Germline CDR1 reads SGHNT; CDR2 reads YYREEE (reference sequence). The CDR3 runs 12 residues.

The genes are TRBV4-2 and TRBJ1-2; no firm D call. The germline CDR1 and CDR2 sequences are LGHNA and YNFKEQ. The CDR3 is 14 residues long. Trimming cost V 4 bases and J 2 bases, with 11 bases left between them. CDR3 sequence (DNA): TGTGCCAGCAGCCCAGGTCGGGGAAACTATGGCTACACCTTC. It yields the protein CASSPGRGNYGYTF.

The rearrangement joins TRBV7-3 to TRBJ2-2, with D possibly called TRBD1 or TRBD2 (5 bases each). Germline V CDR1 and CDR2: SGHTA, FQGTGA. The V and J ends lost 5 bases and 6 bases respectively, with 22 bases between them. The CDR3 runs to 17 residues. The CDR3 sequence: CASSLPGSGGGAGELFF. The CDR3 coding sequence is TGTGCCAGCAGCCTCCCAGGGTCAGGAGGTGGGGCCGGGGAGCTGTTTTTT.

The chain links TRBV28 to TRBJ2-3; 8 bases map to TRBD2. Germline CDR1 reads MDHEN; CDR2 reads SYDVKM. After removal of 10 bases from V and 2 bases from J, the junction contained 5 bases not matched to a gene. The CDR3 contains 13 residues. The CDR3 DNA reads TGTGCCATTCAGCGGGAGAACACAGATACGCAGTATTTT. This gives the protein CAIQRENTDTQYF.

The V and J genes are TRBV11-2 and TRBJ2-7, with D perhaps matching TRBD1 (6 bases). The V and J ends lost 6 bases and 0 bases respectively, with 15 bases between them. CDR3 length: 15 amino acids. Germline V lookup: CDR1 SGHAT, CDR2 FQNNGV. The CDR3 reads CASSPTGTSSYEQYF. CDR3 nucleotides: TGTGCCAGCAGTCCTACAGGGACGAGCTCCTACGAGCAGTACTTC.

The chain employs TRBV7-9 and TRBJ2-3; D is ambiguous. V was clipped by 4 bases and J by 0 bases, with 17 bases between them. Germline lookup yields CDR1 SEHNR and CDR2 FQNEAQ (reference sequence). The CDR3 contains 17 residues. CDR3: CASSYPRPKPSTDTQYF. In DNA form, the CDR3 reads TGTGCCAGCAGCTACCCCAGGCCGAAACCTAGCACAGATACGCAGTATTTT.

The chain links TRBV5-1 to TRBJ2-2; D may match TRBD1 or TRBD2 (5 bases each). CDR1 and CDR2 from the germline V gene are SGHRS and YFSETQ. This CDR3 is built from 14 residues. V was trimmed by 4 bases and J by 3 bases, leaving 10 bases between them. The CDR3 is CASSIGTYTGELFF. CDR3 nucleotide sequence: TGCGCCAGCAGCATAGGGACCTACACCGGGGAGCTGTTTTTT.

This chain uses TRBV28 with TRBJ1-1; D unclear. Germline CDR1 is MDHEN and CDR2 is SYDVKM. V was pared by 3 bases and J by 1 base, with 9 bases between. The CDR3 length is 14 residues. Here the CDR3 DNA reads TGTGCCAGCAGTTTCCCTATTCCGAACACTGAAGCTTTCTTT. This gives the protein CASSFPIPNTEAFF. Complete variable domain (other parts from reference TRBV28 and TRBJ1-1): DVKVTQSSRYLVKRTGEKVFLECVQDMDHENMFWYRQDPGLGLRLIYFSYDVKMKEKGDIPEGYSVSREKKERFSLILESASTNQTSMYLCASSFPIPNTEAFFGQGTRLTVV.

The CDR3: CASQWGPGVGNYGYTF. CDR3 DNA: TGTGCCAGCCAGTGGGGTCCAGGAGTGGGTAACTATGGCTACACCTTC. The chain is built from TRBV2 and TRBJ1-2; D unresolved. The CDR3 has 16 residues. Germline-derived CDR1 and CDR2 are SNHLY and FYNNEI. Trimming left V 8 bases short and J 1 base short, with 20 bases between.

As concerns this clone: In the same sample, other DNA sequences code for this CDR3. This rearrangement joins TRBV6-5 to TRBJ2-7, with 8 bases fitting TRBD2. The germline CDR1 and CDR2 sequences are MNHEY and SVGAGI. The length of the CDR3 is 15 residues. V was pared by 0 bases and J by 4 bases, with 5 bases of the junction left unmatched. The CDR3 region has the DNA TGTGCCAGCAGTTACTCGGCGGGGGGCTCGTACGAGCAGTACTTC. Translated: CASSYSAGGSYEQYF.

The CDR3 protein is CASSLGLAVNEQFF. DNA of the CDR3: TGCGCCAGCAGCTTGGGCCTAGCGGTCAATGAGCAGTTCTTC. The genes are TRBV5-1 and TRBJ2-1, with 7 nucleotides matching TRBD2. Germline values: CDR1 SGHRS, CDR2 YFSETQ. The CDR3 loop spans 14 amino acids. Trimming removed 0 bases from V and 6 bases from J; junction bases left unmatched: 3.

V gene TRBV28 combines with J gene TRBJ2-7; perhaps TRBD2 as D (5 bases). Germline-derived CDR1 and CDR2 are MDHEN and SYDVKM. The CDR3 has 15 amino acids. V lost 4 bases to trimming and J lost 3 bases, with 16 bases between them. CDR3 loop: CASSSVALFVYEQYF. CDR3 coding DNA: TGTGCCAGCAGTTCGGTAGCGTTGTTTGTCTACGAGCAGTACTTC.

The rearrangement links TRBV28 to TRBJ2-7; D is ambiguous. Germline assignment: CDR1 MDHEN and CDR2 SYDVKM. The V gene lost 5 bases and the J gene lost 2 bases, with 7 bases spanning the gap. This CDR3 is built from 12 residues. CDR3 amino acids: CASSRPPYEQYF. The CDR3 nucleotides read TGTGCCAGCAGTCGGCCCCCCTACGAGCAGTACTTC.

This chain uses TRBV6-1 with TRBJ1-1; D is unclear. The V gene's germline CDR1 is MNHNS and CDR2 SASEGT. V was pared by 8 bases and J by 1 base, with 14 bases between. The CDR3 contains 14 residues. The CDR3, as DNA: TGTGCCAGCTCTCCCGGCGGGGAGAACACTGAAGCTTTCTTT. It specifies CASSPGGENTEAFF.

Concerning this clone itself: The same CDR3 is also encoded by other DNA sequences in this sample. V gene TRBV14 combines with J gene TRBJ2-7; no clear D gene. Trimming took off 1 base at V and 2 bases at J, with 6 bases between the two ends. CDR1 and CDR2 from the germline V gene are SGHDN and FVKESK. This CDR3 is 13 amino acids long. The DNA of the CDR3 is TGTGCCAGCAGCCAAGTCGGTCCCTACGAGCAGTACTTC. This translates into CASSQVGPYEQYF.

V and J are TRBV18 and TRBJ2-7; 8 nucleotides agree with TRBD2. Looked up from germline, CDR1 is KGHSH and CDR2 is LQKENI. The V segment lost 5 bases and the J segment 6 bases; nucleotides outside the gene matches: 6. This CDR3 comprises 13 residues. This CDR3 is CASSTAGEVEQYF. CDR3 DNA: TGTGCCAGCTCAACAGCGGGAGAGGTCGAGCAGTACTTC. Full variable domain (missing parts from reference TRBV18 and TRBJ2-7): NAGVMQNPRHLVRRRGQEARLRCSPMKGHSHVYWYRQLPEEGLKFMVYLQKENIIDESGMPKERFSAEFPKEGPSILRIQQVVRGDSAAYFCASSTAGEVEQYFGPGTRLTVT.

The chain recombines TRBV9 with TRBJ2-2; 7 bases are a match to TRBD2. Trimming took 0 bases from V and 5 from J; bases not matched to a gene: 7. This CDR3 region has 16 residues. Per germline, CDR1 SGDLS and CDR2 YYNGEE. CDR3 in amino acids: CASSVAGGVSTGELFF. CDR3 in DNA: TGTGCCAGCAGCGTAGCTGGGGGGGTTAGTACCGGGGAGCTGTTTTTT.

CDR3 in DNA: TGTGCCAGCAGTCGTGATGGTGTCCCTCGACAGTACCTCAATCATGGCTACACCTTC. Amino acid sequence: CASSRDGVPRQYLNHGYTF. The chain uses TRBV28 and TRBJ1-2; possibly TRBD1 for D (5 bases). CDR3 length: 19 residues. In germline, CDR1 is MDHEN, CDR2 SYDVKM. Trimming removed 5 bases from V and 6 bases from J, with 31 bases in between.

This chain links TRBV28 with TRBJ2-1; 8 nucleotides match TRBD2. Trimming cost V 6 bases and J 7 bases; bases outside gene matches: 2. The germline CDR1 and CDR2 sequences are MDHEN and SYDVKM. This CDR3 region has 12 residues. CDR3 amino acids: CASRVAGNEQFF. CDR3 sequence (DNA): TGTGCCAGCAGGGTAGCGGGGAATGAGCAGTTCTTC.

The chain links TRBV27 to TRBJ1-1; no clear D. CDR3 length equals 14 residues. The germline CDR1 and CDR2 sequences are MNHEY and SMNVEV (reference sequence). Trimming took 3 bases from V and 4 from J, leaving 12 bases between them. The DNA for the CDR3 is TGTGCCAGCAGTTTTGGTTCCGTAGGCACTGAAGCTTTCTTT. This encodes CASSFGSVGTEAFF.

The gene calls are TRBV28 and TRBJ2-7, with TRBD2 identical over 9 bases. V gave up 8 bases and J gave up 2 bases; unmatched junction bases: 7. The germline V gene has CDR1 MDHEN and CDR2 SYDVKM. This CDR3 has 14 residues. CDR3 loop: CASGDSGRPYEQYF. The CDR3 DNA reads as TGTGCCAGCGGAGATAGCGGGAGACCCTACGAGCAGTACTTC. Looking up the rest from reference TRBV28 and TRBJ2-7 gives the full variable domain: DVKVTQSSRYLVKRTGEKVFLECVQDMDHENMFWYRQDPGLGLRLIYFSYDVKMKEKGDIPEGYSVSREKKERFSLILESASTNQTSMYLCASGDSGRPYEQYFGPGTRLTVT.

The chain has TRBV5-1 and TRBJ1-2; D not certain. The length of the CDR3 is 13 residues. Germline assignment: CDR1 SGHRS and CDR2 YFSETQ. The V and J ends lost 0 bases and 3 bases respectively, with 6 bases between them. In nucleotides, the CDR3 is TGCGCCAGCAGCTTGGAGGCAGACTATGGCTACACCTTC. Residues: CASSLEADYGYTF.

The rearrangement links TRBV19 to TRBJ1-1, with a possible D match to TRBD1 (6 bases). The V end lost 7 bases, the J end lost 10 bases, and 19 bases lay between the germline ends. The CDR3 has 13 residues. The germline V gene encodes CDR1 LNHDA and CDR2 SQIVND (reference sequence). The CDR3 protein is CASTLGGGQGAFF. In nucleotides, the CDR3 is TGTGCCAGTACCCTGGGAGGGGGGCAGGGAGCTTTCTTT.

This chain joins TRBV7-9 and TRBJ2-7; D gene unclear. V lost 5 bases, J lost 4 bases, and 12 bases lay in between. The CDR3 length is 13 residues. From germline, CDR1 is SEHNR and CDR2 FQNEAQ (reference sequence). The CDR3 bases are TGTGCCAGCAGCCCCGAGGCCGCTTACGAGCAGTACTTC. Its protein product is CASSPEAAYEQYF.

The chain is built from TRBV7-8 and TRBJ2-7; no clear D gene. Deletions cut 6 bases from V and 2 bases from J, with 14 bases between. This CDR3 spans 14 amino acids. The V gene's germline CDR1 is SGHVS and CDR2 FQNEAQ. The DNA for the CDR3 is TGTGCCAGCAGGGTATTCCCCAACGCCTACGAGCAGTACTTC. It yields the protein CASRVFPNAYEQYF.

This clone was seen once. V is TRBV30 and J is TRBJ2-7; D remains unclear. V lost 1 base and J lost 4, with 11 bases in between. The CDR3 is 13 amino acids. Per germline, CDR1 GTSNPN and CDR2 SVGIG (reference sequence). The CDR3 protein is CAWSGLGHYEQYF. CDR3 nucleotide sequence: TGTGCCTGGAGTGGTCTAGGGCATTACGAGCAGTACTTC.

The rearrangement uses TRBV30 and TRBJ2-4; D ambiguous. V gave up 5 bases and J gave up 7 bases, with 18 bases separating them. The CDR3 is 14 residues long. Germline V lookup: CDR1 GTSNPN, CDR2 SVGIG (reference sequence). The CDR3 loop reads CAWPGPAGRNIQYF. CDR3 nucleotides: TGTGCCTGGCCGGGCCCGGCAGGTAGGAACATTCAGTACTTC. Full variable domain (missing parts from reference TRBV30 and TRBJ2-4): SQTIHQWPATLVQPVGSPLSLECTVEGTSNPNLYWYRQAAGRGLQLLFYSVGIGQISSEVPQNLSASRPQDRQFILSSKKLLLSDSGFYLCAWPGPAGRNIQYFGAGTRLSVL.

This clone was recorded a few times. This rearrangement joins TRBV27 to TRBJ2-7, with D perhaps TRBD1 (6 bases). This CDR3 region has 13 residues. CDR1 and CDR2 from the germline V gene are MNHEY and SMNVEV (reference sequence). V lost 0 bases and J lost 5, with 8 bases in between. CDR3 sequence reads: CASSLSGAHEQYF. The CDR3 coding sequence is TGTGCCAGCAGTTTATCGGGGGCCCACGAGCAGTACTTC.